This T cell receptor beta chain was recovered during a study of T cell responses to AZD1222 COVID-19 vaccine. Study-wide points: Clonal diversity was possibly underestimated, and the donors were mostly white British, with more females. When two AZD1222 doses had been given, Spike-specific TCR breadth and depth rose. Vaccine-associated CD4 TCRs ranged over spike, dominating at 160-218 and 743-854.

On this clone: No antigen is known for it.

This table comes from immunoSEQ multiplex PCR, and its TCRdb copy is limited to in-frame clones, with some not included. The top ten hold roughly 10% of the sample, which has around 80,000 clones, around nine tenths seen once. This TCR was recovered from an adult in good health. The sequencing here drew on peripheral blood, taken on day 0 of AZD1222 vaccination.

CDR3 region: CASSLWVYSNQPQHF. The CDR3 region has the DNA TGTGCCAGCAGCTTGTGGGTTTATAGCAATCAGCCCCAGCATTTT. This chain connects TRBV5-4 to TRBJ1-5; D remains ambiguous. V shed 1 base and J shed 0 bases, with 8 bases lying between them. The germline V gene has CDR1 SGHNT and CDR2 YYREEE (reference sequence). This CDR3 region has 15 residues.